These 30 T cell receptor beta chains were sequenced from one sample in a study of T cell responses to AZD1222 COVID-19 vaccine. Libraries were prepared by immunoSEQ multiplex PCR; TCRdb keeps only in-frame clonotypes and omits some of them. The sample contains 110,000 or so clones, approximately 93% of which appear only once. The sample consisted of peripheral blood, taken on day 0 of AZD1222 vaccination. The source is an adult in good health.

The chain has TRBV6-5 and TRBJ1-5; D not certain. This CDR3 has 13 residues. Germline CDR1 MNHEY, CDR2 SVGAGI. The V end was cut by 6 bases, the J end by 0 bases, with 6 bases between. This chain's CDR3 is CASRGSSNQPQHF. CDR3 nucleotide sequence: TGTGCCAGCAGGGGAAGTAGCAATCAGCCCCAGCATTTT.

This sequence joins TRBV28 and TRBJ1-1; TRBD1 might be the D (5 bases). In germline, CDR1 is MDHEN, CDR2 SYDVKM. V was clipped by 3 bases and J by 1 base, with 9 bases between them. The CDR3 loop spans 14 amino acids. In DNA, the CDR3 is TGTGCCAGCAGTTTCGGTGGACAGAACACTGAAGCTTTCTTT. Translated, it gives CASSFGGQNTEAFF.

This chain connects TRBV9 to TRBJ2-1, with 7 bases lining up with TRBD2. Germline trimming cut 4 bases from V and 0 bases from J; bases unmatched to any gene: 10. Germline CDR1 SGDLS, CDR2 YYNGEE. CDR3 length: 17 amino acids. The CDR3 bases are TGTGCCAGCAGCCGTATCGAAGCGGGGAGCTCCTACAATGAGCAGTTCTTC. Translated: CASSRIEAGSSYNEQFF.

Here the CDR3 reads CAWRRRQERNSPLHF. CDR3 DNA sequence: TGTGCCTGGAGGCGGAGACAGGAACGAAATTCACCCCTCCACTTT. The J gene is TRBJ1-6, the V gene TRBV30; tentatively, D is TRBD1 (6 bases). CDR3 size: 15 residues. With 3 bases removed from V and 7 bases from J, the gap between germline ends came to 16 bases. Looked up from germline, CDR1 is GTSNPN and CDR2 is SVGIG (reference sequence).

The rearrangement links TRBV11-2 to TRBJ1-3; D is undetermined. Germline V CDR1 and CDR2: SGHAT, FQNNGV. V was pared by 4 bases and J by 0 bases, with 16 bases between. This CDR3 has 17 residues. The CDR3: CASSYSTGMGSGNTIYF. The CDR3 nucleotides read TGTGCCAGCAGCTACTCTACGGGGATGGGCTCTGGAAACACCATATATTTT.

The chain recombines TRBV20-1 with TRBJ2-5; no definite D call. Between the trimmed V and J ends, which lost 3 bases and 0 bases, there was a span of 14 bases. This CDR3 is built from 15 residues. The germline CDR1 and CDR2 sequences are DFQATT and SNEGSKA (reference sequence). The DNA of the CDR3 is TGCAGTGCTAGTCCCCACACCGGAAACCAAGAGACCCAGTACTTC. This translates into CSASPHTGNQETQYF.

The chain is built from TRBV7-8 and TRBJ2-5; D is ambiguous. V lost 3 bases, J lost 4 bases, and 6 bases lay in between. The CDR3 consists of 12 residues. CDR1 is SGHVS, CDR2 FQNEAQ, per germline. In nucleotides, the CDR3 is TGTGCCAGCAGCTTTTTGGGAGAGACCCAGTACTTC. Translation gives CASSFLGETQYF.

The chain is built from TRBV25-1 and TRBJ2-7; no clear D. This CDR3 spans 10 amino acids. Trimming removed 4 bases from V and 5 bases from J, with 3 bases in between. Germline lookup yields CDR1 MGHDK and CDR2 SYGVNS. CDR3 coding DNA: TGTGCCAGCAGTGGCAACGAGCAGTACTTC. Its translation: CASSGNEQYF.

This chain links TRBV6-2 or TRBV6-3 with TRBJ1-2, with D hard to call. CDR3 length: 13 amino acids. Germline V gene sequence: CDR1 MNHEY, CDR2 SVGEGT. The V end lost 0 bases, the J end lost 7 bases, and 9 bases lay between the germline ends. The CDR3 reads CASSYSTPGGYTF. For the CDR3, the DNA is TGTGCCAGCAGTTACTCGACTCCTGGTGGCTACACCTTC.

The chain links TRBV7-8 to TRBJ1-5, with D uncertain. The germline V gene has CDR1 SGHVS and CDR2 FQNEAQ. CDR3 size: 14 residues. The ends were cut back, 1 base at V and 4 bases at J, with 8 bases in the middle. CDR3 nucleotide sequence: TGTGCCAGCAGCTTAGGAGTTAATAATCAGCCCCAGCATTTT. Protein: CASSLGVNNQPQHF.

The rearrangement uses TRBV7-2 and TRBJ1-3; unclear D gene. Trimming removed 0 bases from V and 9 bases from J, with 6 bases in between. The germline V gene encodes CDR1 SGHTA and CDR2 FQGNSA. This CDR3 region has 12 residues. The CDR3 DNA sequence: TGTGCCAGCAGCTTAGCAGGGTTCACCATATATTTT. Translated, it gives CASSLAGFTIYF.

This chain connects TRBV18 to TRBJ1-1, with D unresolved. The CDR3 is 13 residues long. The ends were cut back, 2 bases at V and 0 bases at J, with 4 bases in the middle. CDR1 and CDR2 (germline): KGHSH, LQKENI. DNA for the CDR3: TGTGCCAGCTCACCAGGGCTGAACACTGAAGCTTTCTTT. Translating it yields CASSPGLNTEAFF.

CDR3 DNA: TGTGCCAGCAGCCATGCGACAGGGGAAGGCTACACCTTC. It encodes CASSHATGEGYTF. V and J are TRBV4-2 and TRBJ1-2; 8 bases fit TRBD1. The CDR3 totals 13 residues. Germline CDR1 and CDR2: LGHNA and YNFKEQ. Unmatched junction bases numbered 5, after V lost 3 bases and J lost 8 bases.

The chain joins TRBV18 to TRBJ1-1; no definite D call. Germline CDR1 KGHSH, CDR2 LQKENI. The V and J ends lost 5 bases and 1 base respectively, with 8 bases between them. The CDR3 spans 13 residues. CDR3 DNA sequence: TGTGCCAGCTCATCTAGCGGGAACACTGAAGCTTTCTTT. Residues: CASSSSGNTEAFF.

On this clone: It is unclear where the CDR3 begins or ends on the DNA, so no DNA is shown, and the CDR3 is as TCRdb lists it. The same CDR3 can be traced to other DNA sequences in this sample. J is TRBJ2-7 and V is TRBV28; TRBD2, as called in the table, went unchecked against the DNA. Ends included, the CDR3 has 12 residues. CDR1 MDHEN and CDR2 SYDVKM come from the germline V gene. The CDR3 reads CASSSSIREQYF.

This sequence joins TRBV24-1 and TRBJ1-5; D remains ambiguous. The germline gives CDR1 KGHDR, CDR2 SFDVKD. The CDR3 consists of 16 residues. Trimming pared 0 bases from V and 4 bases from J, leaving 12 bases between. CDR3 protein: CATSDLGQAQNQPQHF. CDR3 coding DNA: TGTGCCACCAGTGATTTGGGGCAGGCCCAAAATCAGCCCCAGCATTTT.

V gene TRBV6-2 or TRBV6-3 combines with J gene TRBJ1-5; no definite D call. The CDR3 contains 14 residues. Germline V lookup: CDR1 MNHEY, CDR2 SVGEGT. V was pared by 0 bases and J by 6 bases, with 9 bases between. The CDR3 region has the DNA TGTGCCAGCAGTTACTCCGGCGGGGTTCAGCCCCAGCATTTT. Its translation: CASSYSGGVQPQHF.

This clone was recorded once. The chain recombines TRBV7-9 with TRBJ1-1; D is undetermined. Germline-derived CDR1 and CDR2 are SEHNR and FQNEAQ (reference sequence). V was cut by 0 bases and J by 5 bases, with 10 bases left in between. The CDR3 runs 14 residues. CDR3 amino acids: CASSLAGLSTEAFF. The CDR3 nucleotides read TGTGCCAGCAGCTTAGCAGGGTTGAGTACTGAAGCTTTCTTT.

The V call is TRBV5-4, the J call TRBJ1-2, with D possibly matching TRBD1 (6 bases). The CDR3 is 15 amino acids. CDR1 is SGHNT, CDR2 YYREEE, per germline (reference sequence). Trimming cost V 2 bases and J 2 bases, with 13 bases left between them. The CDR3 is CASSLPGQTNYGYTF. CDR3 in DNA: TGTGCCAGCAGCTTACCCGGACAGACCAACTATGGCTACACCTTC.

V is TRBV3-1 (or the pseudogene TRBV3-2) and J is TRBJ1-1, with 7 bases fitting TRBD1. Germline V lookup: CDR1 LGHDT, CDR2 YNNKEL (reference sequence). The CDR3 totals 14 residues. Unmatched junction bases numbered 3, after V lost 4 bases and J lost 1 base. The CDR3 spells CASSRGQWNTEAFF. The CDR3 nucleotides are TGTGCCAGCAGCCGGGGACAGTGGAACACTGAAGCTTTCTTT.

The chain joins TRBV6-5 to TRBJ2-7, with D perhaps assigned TRBD1 or TRBD2 (6 bases each). Germline lookup yields CDR1 MNHEY and CDR2 SVGAGI. V lost 0 bases and J lost 9, with 9 bases in between. The CDR3 has 12 residues. The CDR3 is CASSYSGGRQYF. The CDR3 nucleotides are TGTGCCAGCAGTTACTCCGGGGGCCGGCAGTACTTC.

The gene calls are TRBV19 and TRBJ1-5, with D perhaps TRBD1 (6 bases). This CDR3 comprises 15 residues. Germline CDR1 is LNHDA and CDR2 is SQIVND (reference sequence). With 3 bases removed from V and 2 bases from J, the gap between germline ends came to 11 bases. The DNA for the CDR3 is TGTGCCAGTAGTATGGGAGGGGGTGGCAATCAGCCCCAGCATTTT. This encodes CASSMGGGGNQPQHF.

The rearrangement links TRBV14 to TRBJ1-2; D remains unclear. The CDR3 runs to 16 residues. V was trimmed by 1 base and J by 0 bases, leaving 12 bases between them. Germline V CDR1 and CDR2: SGHDN, FVKESK. The CDR3 loop reads CASSQVSQAANYGYTF. The CDR3 DNA follows: TGTGCCAGCAGCCAAGTCAGCCAGGCAGCTAACTATGGCTACACCTTC.

The chain has TRBV19 and TRBJ2-1; 11 nucleotides match TRBD2. CDR1 is LNHDA, CDR2 SQIVND, per germline (reference sequence). The J segment lost 4 bases and the V segment lost 4 bases, leaving 3 bases of the junction unmatched. The CDR3 extends over 15 amino acids. CDR3 DNA: TGTGCCAGTAGTAGGGGGACTAGCGGTTACAATGAGCAGTTCTTC. Residues: CASSRGTSGYNEQFF.

The CDR3 region is CASKLTGVSNQPQHF. CDR3 coding DNA: TGTGCCAGCAAGCTGACAGGCGTTAGCAATCAGCCCCAGCATTTT. The V and J genes are TRBV2 and TRBJ1-5; TRBD1 is a possible D gene (6 bases). Deletions cut 7 bases from V and 0 bases from J, with 13 bases between. Germline V gene data show CDR1 as SNHLY and CDR2 as FYNNEI. The CDR3 is made up of 15 amino acids.

The CDR3 sequence: CASSQDGDRGNGYTF. The DNA of the CDR3 is TGCGCCAGCAGCCAAGATGGGGACAGGGGGAATGGCTACACCTTC. The V and J genes are TRBV4-1 and TRBJ1-2; 11 nucleotides agree with TRBD1. The CDR3 has 15 residues. Unmatched junction bases numbered 3, after V lost 0 bases and J lost 6 bases. Germline assignment: CDR1 MGHRA and CDR2 YSYEKL.

The chain uses TRBV2 and TRBJ1-2, with D unclear. CDR3 length: 14 amino acids. The germline CDR1 and CDR2 sequences are SNHLY and FYNNEI. Trimming left V 1 base short and J 0 bases short, with 6 bases between. The CDR3, as DNA: TGTGCCAGCAGTGAAGAACAGACTAACTATGGCTACACCTTC. It encodes CASSEEQTNYGYTF.

The rearrangement links TRBV19 to TRBJ2-1; TRBD1 matches 8 bases. The CDR3 sequence is 16 residues long. Trimming removed 1 base from V and 6 bases from J; junction bases left unmatched: 8. Germline V lookup: CDR1 LNHDA, CDR2 SQIVND (reference sequence). In nucleotides, the CDR3 is TGTGCCAGTAGTATAGGTCTGGGACAGGCGCTCAATGAGCAGTTCTTC. Translating it yields CASSIGLGQALNEQFF.

This chain uses TRBV12-3 or TRBV12-4 with TRBJ1-1; tentative D call: TRBD1 (6 bases). Trimming took 5 bases from V and 7 from J, leaving 11 bases between them. The CDR3 covers 12 residues. Here the CDR3 DNA reads TGTGCCAGCAGTGCCCAGGGGTTTGAAGCTTTCTTT. This translates into CASSAQGFEAFF.

The chain couples TRBV19 to TRBJ2-1; 9 bases are a match to TRBD1. Germline trimming cut 7 bases from V and 3 bases from J; bases unmatched to any gene: 13. Germline values: CDR1 LNHDA, CDR2 SQIVND (reference sequence). The CDR3 runs 17 residues. The CDR3 loop reads CASTFSPGQGYYNEQFF. The DNA of the CDR3 is TGTGCCAGTACCTTTTCCCCGGGACAGGGATACTACAATGAGCAGTTCTTC. The full variable domain, in which reference TRBV19 and TRBJ2-1 provide the parts outside the CDR3, is DGGITQSPKYLFRKEGQNVTLSCEQNLNHDAMYWYRQDPGQGLRLIYYSQIVNDFQKGDIAEGYSVSREKKESFPLTVTSAQKNPTAFYLCASTFSPGQGYYNEQFFGPGTRLTVL.